This TCR beta chain was obtained from a study of T cell repertoires in cytomegalovirus infection. Across the whole study: Evidence of both CMV infection and a matching HLA type came from public TCR beta signatures.

This clonotype was counted between two and nine times. The antigen is undetermined. MiXCR, run by TCRdb on the reads, gives a single entry per CDR3 protein. The repertoire holds approximately 390,000 distinct CDR3 sequences, with approximately 30% as singletons. CDR3 length equals 18 residues. Germline V lookup: CDR1 MDHEN, CDR2 SYDVKM. The V and J ends lost 3 bases and 4 bases, in that order; junction bases with no gene match: 8. The chain combines TRBV28 with TRBJ2-3; 15 positions match TRBD2. The TCR originated in a human donor in good health (CMV status not recorded). Some clones in this sample may be carry-over from other donors' samples. The source was cultured PBMCs, collected from culture after CMV antigen stimulation. CDR3 in DNA: TGTGCCAGCAGTTTGGCCGGACTAGCGGGAGGGCCCTCAGATACGCAGTATTTT. It codes for CASSLAGLAGGPSDTQYF.